These T cell receptor beta chains were read from a single sample in a study of blood T cells in healthy people across ages. From the 5' RACE reads, TCRdb called clonotypes with MiXCR, one entry per CDR3 protein. The table includes 920,000 or so distinct CDR3 sequences, less than 50% detected once. The sequencing input was blood. The receptors originated from a woman in her sixties or seventies in good health. CDR3s include the opening cysteine and the closing phenylalanine or tryptophan. The order of the fields is D gene, J gene, clone size, V gene, CDR3 protein, CDR3 DNA. D genes are given only for firm matches. Part of the rows lack a size; the others show once, few, many or a class for expanded clones.

D: .
J: TRBJ2-4
size: .
V: TRBV5-5
CDR3: CASIQGGGPLYF
DNA: TGTGCCAGCATCCAGGGGGGGGGTCCGTTGTACTTC

D: .
J: TRBJ2-7
size: .
V: TRBV5-1
CDR3: CASRLDWASGLDEQYF
DNA: TGCGCCAGCAGGCTGGATTGGGCCTCCGGTCTGGACGAGCAGTACTTC

D: .
J: TRBJ2-3
size: .
V: TRBV6-4
CDR3: CASSDSPGNTQYF
DNA: TGTGCCAGCAGTGACTCCCCGGGAAATACGCAGTATTTT

D: .
J: TRBJ1-1
size: few
V: TRBV3-1
CDR3: CASSDGQMNTEAFF
DNA: TGTGCCAGCAGTGACGGACAGATGAACACTGAAGCTTTCTTT

D: .
J: TRBJ2-1
size: .
V: TRBV15
CDR3: CATSRSSSTYNEQFF
DNA: TGTGCCACCAGCAGGTCCTCGTCAACGTACAATGAGCAGTTCTTC

D: .
J: TRBJ2-7
size: once
V: TRBV28
CDR3: CASSLPREVEQYF
DNA: TGTGCCAGCAGTTTACCGAGAGAGGTGGAGCAGTACTTC

D: TRBD1
J: TRBJ2-6
size: .
V: TRBV5-1
CDR3: CASSRQGANAGANVLTF
DNA: TGCGCCAGCAGTAGACAGGGGGCGAACGCTGGGGCCAACGTCCTGACTTTC

D: .
J: TRBJ2-7
size: many
V: TRBV7-2
CDR3: CASSLWSEQYF
DNA: TGTGCCAGCAGCCTCTGGTCCGAGCAGTACTTC

D: TRBD1
J: TRBJ2-5
size: .
V: TRBV28
CDR3: CASSFPTGPSYF
DNA: TGTGCCAGCAGTTTCCCGACAGGGCCGTCGTACTTC

D: .
J: TRBJ2-7
size: .
V: TRBV10-3
CDR3: CAIRRGDEQYF
DNA: TGTGCCATCAGAAGGGGCGACGAGCAGTACTTC

D: .
J: TRBJ1-4
size: .
V: TRBV20-1
CDR3: CSARDRINEKLFF
DNA: TGCAGTGCTAGGGACCGGATTAATGAAAAACTGTTTTTT

D: .
J: TRBJ1-4
size: .
V: TRBV2
CDR3: CASAKLRNEKLFF
DNA: TGTGCCAGCGCAAAACTTCGGAATGAAAAACTGTTTTTT

D: .
J: TRBJ2-5
size: .
V: TRBV3-1
CDR3: CASSQGERPWYF
DNA: TGTGCCAGCAGCCAAGGGGAGAGGCCTTGGTACTTC

D: TRBD2
J: TRBJ2-3
size: .
V: TRBV5-1
CDR3: CASRLGRTSGRATSTDTQYF
DNA: TGCGCCAGCAGATTGGGGAGAACTAGCGGGAGGGCCACGAGCACAGATACGCAGTATTTT

D: .
J: TRBJ2-1
size: few
V: TRBV2
CDR3: CATLDLGGHNEQFF
DNA: TGTGCCACACTAGACCTCGGGGGACACAATGAGCAGTTCTTC

D: TRBD1
J: TRBJ1-2
size: .
V: TRBV28
CDR3: CASSLPGGSYGYTF
DNA: TGTGCCAGCAGTTTGCCAGGGGGCTCATATGGCTACACCTTC

D: .
J: TRBJ1-5
size: .
V: TRBV19
CDR3: CASSIVKGSSNQPQHF
DNA: TGTGCCAGTAGTATAGTGAAGGGGTCCAGCAATCAGCCCCAGCATTTT

D: .
J: TRBJ2-5
size: few
V: TRBV27
CDR3: CASSIPGLTQYF
DNA: TGTGCCAGCAGTATCCCAGGGTTGACCCAGTACTTC

D: .
J: TRBJ1-4
size: few
V: TRBV21-1
CDR3: CASSNIGGATNEKLFF
DNA: TGTGCCAGCAGCAATATTGGGGGTGCAACTAATGAAAAACTGTTTTTT

D: .
J: TRBJ2-3
size: few
V: TRBV20-1
CDR3: CSATYYSTDTQYF
DNA: TGCAGTGCTACATATTATAGCACAGATACGCAGTATTTT

D: .
J: TRBJ2-7
size: few
V: TRBV10-3
CDR3: CAISDLHEQYF
DNA: TGTGCCATCAGTGACCTCCACGAGCAGTACTTC

D: TRBD2
J: TRBJ2-1
size: .
V: TRBV11-2
CDR3: CASSLGGASGPNEQFF
DNA: TGTGCCAGCAGCTTAGGAGGGGCTAGCGGACCCAATGAGCAGTTCTTC

D: .
J: TRBJ1-6
size: .
V: TRBV7-9
CDR3: CASSPGHGGSPLHF
DNA: TGTGCCAGCAGCCCCGGGCATGGCGGTTCACCCCTCCACTTT

D: .
J: TRBJ2-6
size: .
V: TRBV19
CDR3: CASSAGGGSGANVLTF
DNA: TGTGCCAGTAGCGCAGGGGGGGGATCTGGGGCCAACGTCCTGACTTTC

D: TRBD1
J: TRBJ2-1
size: .
V: TRBV6-6
CDR3: CASSWDSQSSYNEQFF
DNA: TGTGCCAGCAGTTGGGACAGCCAGAGCTCCTACAATGAGCAGTTCTTC

D: TRBD2
J: TRBJ2-7
size: .
V: TRBV20-1
CDR3: CSAPGTSGFWEQYF
DNA: TGCAGTGCCCCCGGGACTAGCGGTTTTTGGGAGCAGTACTTC

D: TRBD2
J: TRBJ2-7
size: .
V: TRBV27
CDR3: CASSFEGSGGDYEQYF
DNA: TGTGCCAGCAGTTTCGAGGGTTCGGGGGGGGACTACGAGCAGTACTTC

D: .
J: TRBJ1-2
size: few
V: TRBV10-3
CDR3: CAISESMGYGGYTF
DNA: TGTGCCATCAGTGAGTCGATGGGGTATGGTGGCTACACCTTC

D: .
J: TRBJ1-1
size: .
V: TRBV24-1
CDR3: CATSDSSGPAYTEAFF
DNA: TGTGCCACCAGTGATTCCTCGGGGCCGGCGTACACTGAAGCTTTCTTT

D: .
J: TRBJ1-1
size: .
V: TRBV29-1
CDR3: CSVALGSLNTEAFF
DNA: TGCAGCGTTGCTTTGGGATCCCTGAACACTGAAGCTTTCTTT

D: .
J: TRBJ1-2
size: .
V: TRBV13
CDR3: CVTPDSIIYGYTF
DNA: TGTGTAACCCCGGACTCTATTATCTATGGCTACACCTTC

D: TRBD1
J: TRBJ2-3
size: .
V: TRBV20-1
CDR3: CSARGRDRGGTDTQYF
DNA: TGCAGTGCTAGAGGCCGGGACAGGGGAGGCACAGATACGCAGTATTTT

D: TRBD2
J: TRBJ2-7
size: few
V: TRBV10-3
CDR3: CAISTSGRNYEQYF
DNA: TGTGCCATCAGTACTAGCGGGAGAAACTACGAGCAGTACTTC

D: .
J: TRBJ2-7
size: .
V: TRBV24-1
CDR3: CATSDLMTPEDYEQYF
DNA: TGTGCCACCAGTGATTTGATGACACCCGAGGACTACGAGCAGTACTTC

D: .
J: TRBJ2-2
size: .
V: TRBV9
CDR3: CASTQGSNTGELFF
DNA: TGTGCCAGCACCCAGGGATCGAACACCGGGGAGCTGTTTTTT

D: .
J: TRBJ1-5
size: many
V: TRBV11-2
CDR3: CASSLEYSNQPQHF
DNA: TGTGCCAGCAGCTTAGAGTACAGCAATCAGCCCCAGCATTTT

D: TRBD1
J: TRBJ1-2
size: many
V: TRBV4-1
CDR3: CASSQPGQGNYGYTF
DNA: TGTGCCAGCAGCCAACCGGGACAGGGGAACTATGGCTACACCTTC

D: .
J: TRBJ2-3
size: .
V: TRBV9
CDR3: CASSGQGFQTDTQYF
DNA: TGTGCCAGCAGCGGCCAGGGTTTTCAGACAGATACGCAGTATTTT

D: .
J: TRBJ1-2
size: .
V: TRBV5-1
CDR3: CASSFPDSAAYGYTF
DNA: TGCGCCAGCAGCTTTCCCGACAGTGCCGCCTATGGCTACACCTTC

D: .
J: TRBJ2-3
size: .
V: TRBV27
CDR3: CASSLVRVTSTDTQYF
DNA: TGTGCCAGCAGTTTGGTGCGCGTTACTAGCACAGATACGCAGTATTTT

D: .
J: TRBJ2-5
size: .
V: TRBV10-1
CDR3: CASSEGRWNNEQYF
DNA: TGCGCCAGCAGTGAGGGTAGATGGAACAATGAGCAGTACTTC

D: TRBD1
J: TRBJ1-2
size: .
V: TRBV11-2
CDR3: CASSLGGGQGLFANYGYTF
DNA: TGTGCCAGCAGCTTAGGAGGTGGACAGGGCCTTTTTGCGAACTATGGCTACACCTTC

D: TRBD2
J: TRBJ2-3
size: .
V: TRBV6-6
CDR3: CASSRRASGRRTDTQYF
DNA: TGTGCCAGCAGCCGCCGAGCTAGCGGGAGGAGGACAGATACGCAGTATTTT

D: .
J: TRBJ2-1
size: .
V: TRBV7-9
CDR3: CASSQYTLAEQFF
DNA: TGTGCCAGCAGCCAATATACTTTGGCTGAGCAGTTCTTC

D: .
J: TRBJ1-2
size: .
V: TRBV2
CDR3: CATSKNYGYTF
DNA: TGTGCCACCTCAAAGAACTATGGCTACACCTTC

D: TRBD2
J: TRBJ2-5
size: few
V: TRBV12-3/TRBV12-4
CDR3: CASNTLAGVGETQYF
DNA: TGTGCCAGCAATACCTTAGCGGGAGTCGGAGAGACCCAGTACTTC

D: .
J: TRBJ2-3
size: many
V: TRBV20-1
CDR3: CSAEYGSSTDTQYF
DNA: TGCAGTGCCGAGTACGGGAGTAGCACAGATACGCAGTATTTT

D: .
J: TRBJ2-1
size: .
V: TRBV25-1
CDR3: CASSEIRDPYNEQFF
DNA: TGTGCCAGCAGTGAAATCAGGGACCCCTACAATGAGCAGTTCTTC

D: .
J: TRBJ2-6
size: few
V: TRBV30
CDR3: CAWSGGRSRGANVLTF
DNA: TGTGCCTGGAGTGGGGGGAGGTCAAGGGGGGCCAACGTCCTGACTTTC

D: TRBD1
J: TRBJ2-3
size: few
V: TRBV7-8
CDR3: CASSTGTGGPDTQYF
DNA: TGTGCCAGCAGCACCGGGACAGGGGGACCAGATACGCAGTATTTT

D: .
J: TRBJ2-5
size: few
V: TRBV6-6
CDR3: CASTAGTVGVEQYF
DNA: TGTGCCAGCACCGCCGGGACGGTCGGCGTGGAGCAGTACTTC

D: .
J: TRBJ2-7
size: few
V: TRBV27
CDR3: CASSGYMGFSYEQYF
DNA: TGTGCCAGCTCGGGTTATATGGGATTCTCCTACGAGCAGTACTTC

D: .
J: TRBJ2-1
size: few
V: TRBV27
CDR3: CASSARLLNEQFF
DNA: TGTGCCAGCAGTGCCCGACTCCTCAATGAGCAGTTCTTC

D: TRBD2
J: TRBJ2-5
size: .
V: TRBV27
CDR3: CASSRPLGLAGVPQETQYF
DNA: TGTGCCAGCAGTCGTCCCCTAGGACTAGCGGGAGTGCCGCAAGAGACCCAGTACTTC

D: .
J: TRBJ2-1
size: few
V: TRBV2
CDR3: CASSERESSYNEQFF
DNA: TGTGCCAGCAGTGAAAGAGAAAGCTCCTACAATGAGCAGTTCTTC